Presented here are 16 T cell receptor beta chains from one specimen sequenced in a study of PD-1 blockade in mismatch repair-deficient tumors. This table comes from immunoSEQ multiplex PCR, and its TCRdb copy is limited to in-frame clones, with some not included. The profile shows about 34,000 clones, approximately 80% of them singletons. The sample in question was PBMCs, obtained 6 weeks after starting pembrolizumab. Source of these receptors: an adult with mismatch repair-deficient cancer.

This chain links TRBV9 with TRBJ2-2; 7 nucleotides line up with TRBD2. The germline V gene encodes CDR1 SGDLS and CDR2 YYNGEE. CDR3 length: 16 residues. The ends lost 0 bases at V and 5 bases at J; junction bases unmatched: 7. This chain's CDR3 is CASSVAGGGPTGELFF. The CDR3 coding sequence is TGTGCCAGCAGCGTAGCCGGGGGAGGGCCGACCGGGGAGCTGTTTTTT.

The CDR3 is CASSLYGTGGSREAFF. The CDR3 DNA is TGTGCCAGCAGTTTATACGGTACAGGGGGCTCAAGGGAAGCTTTCTTT. The chain combines TRBV27 with TRBJ1-1; 9 bases are a match to TRBD1. The length of the CDR3 is 16 residues. V dropped 1 base and J dropped 8; count of bases not matched to a gene: 11. The germline CDR1 and CDR2 sequences are MNHEY and SMNVEV (reference sequence).

The CDR3 loop reads CASSMPGTPWAKNIQYF. As DNA, the CDR3 is TGTGCCAGCAGCATGCCCGGGACACCATGGGCCAAAAACATTCAGTACTTC. The genes are TRBV5-4 and TRBJ2-4, with D tentatively TRBD1 (6 bases). V shed 4 bases and J shed 1 base, with 18 bases lying between them. Per germline, CDR1 SGHNT and CDR2 YYREEE (reference sequence). This CDR3 is built from 17 residues.

The CDR3 DNA reads as TGCGCCAGCAGCTTGTCGGGGACAGCACAAGAGACCCAGTACTTC. This codes for CASSLSGTAQETQYF. The V and J genes are TRBV5-1 and TRBJ2-5; TRBD1 aligns across 7 bases. This CDR3 spans 15 amino acids. The V and J ends lost 1 base and 2 bases, in that order; junction bases with no gene match: 5. Germline loops: CDR1 SGHRS, CDR2 YFSETQ.

The V and J genes are TRBV19 and TRBJ1-5; D remains unclear. Looked up from germline, CDR1 is LNHDA and CDR2 is SQIVND (reference sequence). The CDR3 is made up of 15 amino acids. The germline V and J ends were trimmed by 0 bases and 6 bases, with 12 bases remaining between them. The CDR3 DNA sequence: TGTGCCAGTAGTATAGAGGAGGGTTTGATTCAGCCCCAGCATTTT. Its protein is CASSIEEGLIQPQHF. The variable domain in full, with the rest retrieved from reference TRBV19 and TRBJ1-5, is DGGITQSPKYLFRKEGQNVTLSCEQNLNHDAMYWYRQDPGQGLRLIYYSQIVNDFQKGDIAEGYSVSREKKESFPLTVTSAQKNPTAFYLCASSIEEGLIQPQHFGDGTRLSIL.

This rearrangement joins TRBV4-1 to TRBJ2-3, with 11 bases identical to TRBD2. Germline V gene lookup returns CDR1 MGHRA and CDR2 YSYEKL. The CDR3 is 18 residues long. The ends lost 4 bases at V and 1 base at J; junction bases unmatched: 10. CDR3 sequence: CASSPLAGARRGTDTQYF. CDR3 sequence (DNA): TGCGCCAGCAGCCCACTAGCGGGAGCGAGGAGAGGCACAGATACGCAGTATTTT.

V and J are TRBV29-1 and TRBJ2-7, with 7 bases identical to TRBD2. V lost 4 bases, J lost 0 bases, and 3 bases stayed unmatched. Germline lookup yields CDR1 SQVTM and CDR2 ANQGSEA. CDR3 length: 13 residues. CDR3: CSVGSSGSYEQYF. CDR3 nucleotide sequence: TGCAGCGTTGGGTCTAGCGGCTCCTACGAGCAGTACTTC.

V is TRBV27 and J is TRBJ1-5; D may be TRBD1 (6 bases). The germline V and J ends were trimmed by 5 bases and 3 bases, with 11 bases remaining between them. The CDR3 runs to 14 residues. In germline, CDR1 is MNHEY, CDR2 SMNVEV (reference sequence). The CDR3 sequence is CASSRGADNQPQHF. CDR3 bases: TGTGCCAGCAGTCGGGGGGCTGACAATCAGCCCCAGCATTTT.

The chain has TRBV7-3 and TRBJ2-1, with D uncertain. V lost 5 bases, J lost 4 bases, and 15 bases lay in between. This CDR3 region has 15 residues. CDR1 is SGHTA and CDR2 is FQGTGA in the germline V gene. CDR3 in DNA: TGTGCCAGCAGCCCCAACCCGACAAATTACAATGAGCAGTTCTTC. Translating it yields CASSPNPTNYNEQFF. Full variable domain (remainder filled in from reference TRBV7-3 and TRBJ2-1): GAGVSQTPSNKVTEKGKYVELRCDPISGHTALYWYRQSLGQGPEFLIYFQGTGAADDSGLPNDRFFAVRPEGSVSTLKIQRTERGDSAVYLCASSPNPTNYNEQFFGPGTRLTVL.

The rearrangement links TRBV5-1 to TRBJ2-4; 9 bases map to TRBD1. The CDR3 spans 14 residues. J lost 8 bases, V lost 3 bases, and 6 bases had no gene match. In germline, CDR1 is SGHRS, CDR2 YFSETQ. In DNA, the CDR3 is TGCGCCAGCAGCTACGGACAGGGGAGGGACATTCAGTACTTC. Its translation: CASSYGQGRDIQYF.

V is TRBV7-3 and J is TRBJ2-1; D might be TRBD2 (5 bases). Germline V gives CDR1 SGHTA, CDR2 FQGTGA. CDR3 size: 15 residues. The germline V and J ends were trimmed by 4 bases and 4 bases, with 14 bases remaining between them. As DNA, the CDR3 is TGTGCCAGCAGCTCAGCGGTTACGGTTTACAATGAGCAGTTCTTC. Protein sequence: CASSSAVTVYNEQFF.

The rearrangement uses TRBV18 and TRBJ2-1, with D tentatively TRBD2 (5 bases). The CDR3 loop spans 14 amino acids. V lost 3 bases and J 7 bases, leaving 13 bases between the germline ends. Germline CDR1 KGHSH, CDR2 LQKENI. For the CDR3, the DNA is TGTGCCAGCTCACCCCTTAGCGAATATAATGAGCAGTTCTTC. It encodes CASSPLSEYNEQFF.

The rearrangement uses TRBV9 and TRBJ2-1, with a weak D call TRBD2 (6 bases). V shed 2 bases and J shed 2 bases, with 11 bases lying between them. Germline V lookup: CDR1 SGDLS, CDR2 YYNGEE. CDR3 length: 15 residues. The DNA for the CDR3 is TGTGCCAGCAGCGTTGGTAGCGGTACCTACAATGAGCAGTTCTTC. This sequence encodes CASSVGSGTYNEQFF.

The chain employs TRBV5-4 and TRBJ2-3, with D perhaps matching TRBD2 (6 bases). The V end lost 2 bases, the J end lost 2 bases, and 18 bases lay between the germline ends. The CDR3 is 17 amino acids. Germline CDR1 reads SGHNT; CDR2 reads YYREEE (reference sequence). In DNA, the CDR3 is TGTGCCAGCAGCTTAGGTGGTGGGAGGTCTAACACAGATACGCAGTATTTT. Translating it yields CASSLGGGRSNTDTQYF.

This chain joins TRBV9 and TRBJ2-5, with a possible D match to TRBD1 (7 bases). Germline-derived CDR1 and CDR2 are SGDLS and YYNGEE. The V end lost 4 bases, the J end lost 5 bases, and 18 bases lay between the germline ends. This CDR3 spans 15 amino acids. The CDR3 DNA reads TGTGCCAGCAGCCCCACAGGGGAGGTCGGGGAGACCCAGTACTTC. This codes for CASSPTGEVGETQYF.

This rearrangement joins TRBV25-1 to TRBJ1-2; D might be TRBD1 (6 bases). V lost 4 bases and J 5 bases, leaving 14 bases between the germline ends. This CDR3 is built from 14 residues. CDR1 MGHDK and CDR2 SYGVNS come from the germline V gene. The CDR3 loop is CASSGAGTPYGYTF. The CDR3 DNA reads as TGTGCCAGCAGTGGTGCCGGGACACCTTATGGCTACACCTTC.